The TCR beta chain described here comes from a study of blood T cell repertoires in COVID-19. Study background: From T cells, B-cell-depleted T cells, or PBMCs came the material, which was cDNA or gDNA.

CDR1 is MNHNS, CDR2 SASEGT, per germline. CDR3 length: 17 amino acids. Trimming removed 2 bases from V and 2 bases from J, with 16 bases in between. This clone appeared once. TCRdb's table, derived via immunoSEQ multiplex PCR, lists solely in-frame clones and lacks some. The data contain about 290,000 clones, around 81% of them singletons. The chain has TRBV6-1 and TRBJ1-5; D is unresolved. This TCR was sampled from a woman aged 50 to 65 with active or convalescent COVID-19. Sequencing input: peripheral blood. The CDR3 is CASSERWAGGRNQPQHF. The CDR3 DNA reads TGTGCCAGCAGTGAAAGGTGGGCGGGAGGGCGCAATCAGCCCCAGCATTTT.